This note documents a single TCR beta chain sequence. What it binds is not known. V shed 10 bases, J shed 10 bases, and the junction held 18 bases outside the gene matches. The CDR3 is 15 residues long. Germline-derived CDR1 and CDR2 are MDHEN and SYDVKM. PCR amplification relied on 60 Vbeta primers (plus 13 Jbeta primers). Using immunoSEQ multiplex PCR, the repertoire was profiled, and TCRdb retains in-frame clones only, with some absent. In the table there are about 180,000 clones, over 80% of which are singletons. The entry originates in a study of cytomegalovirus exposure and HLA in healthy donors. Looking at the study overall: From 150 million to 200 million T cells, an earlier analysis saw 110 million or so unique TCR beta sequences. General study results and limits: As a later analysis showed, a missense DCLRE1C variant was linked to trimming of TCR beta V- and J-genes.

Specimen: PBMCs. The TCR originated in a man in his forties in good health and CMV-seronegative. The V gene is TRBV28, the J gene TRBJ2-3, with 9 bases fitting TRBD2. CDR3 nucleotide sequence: TGTGCCACTCCTGGGAGGGCGGGAGGGCTTGAGGCGCAGTATTTT. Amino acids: CATPGRAGGLEAQYF.